This T cell receptor beta chain originates from a study of human T cells and chemical hapten exposure. Study-wide context: The study sensitized with 2% DPC on a roughly 2 cm by roughly 2 cm patch of upper inner arm skin.

This clonotype was found a few times. Its antigen is unknown. The CDR3 sequence is 13 residues long. The V gene lost 0 bases and the J gene lost 4 bases, with 4 bases spanning the gap. In germline, CDR1 is KGHSH, CDR2 LQKENI. Study outcomes and limitations: High-frequency TCRs, those above 1 in 1000, stayed the same after DPC sensitization.

Indicated time point: patch test 3, about 24 weeks after DPC sensitization. Treatment: therapeutic diphenylcyclopropenone sensitization with weekly scalp DPC. Suited to DPC and affected by alopecia, the donors ranged from 18 to 70 years old. For the library, individual cDNA molecules each received unique molecular identifiers. TCRdb fed the RACE reads into MiXCR, producing one record per CDR3 protein. The sample comprises under 130,000 distinct CDR3 sequences, nearly 35% of which are singletons, and roughly 3% rests with the top ten. The chain uses TRBV18 and TRBJ2-1; D remains ambiguous. The sequence came from a man aged 40-50 years with alopecia areata. Some clones in this sample may be carry-over from other donors' samples. The material was whole blood, obtained in connection with sensitization to the hapten diphenylcyclopropenone (DPC). CDR3 coding DNA: TGTGCCAGCTCACCACCCGAATACAATGAGCAGTTCTTC. Amino acid sequence: CASSPPEYNEQFF.